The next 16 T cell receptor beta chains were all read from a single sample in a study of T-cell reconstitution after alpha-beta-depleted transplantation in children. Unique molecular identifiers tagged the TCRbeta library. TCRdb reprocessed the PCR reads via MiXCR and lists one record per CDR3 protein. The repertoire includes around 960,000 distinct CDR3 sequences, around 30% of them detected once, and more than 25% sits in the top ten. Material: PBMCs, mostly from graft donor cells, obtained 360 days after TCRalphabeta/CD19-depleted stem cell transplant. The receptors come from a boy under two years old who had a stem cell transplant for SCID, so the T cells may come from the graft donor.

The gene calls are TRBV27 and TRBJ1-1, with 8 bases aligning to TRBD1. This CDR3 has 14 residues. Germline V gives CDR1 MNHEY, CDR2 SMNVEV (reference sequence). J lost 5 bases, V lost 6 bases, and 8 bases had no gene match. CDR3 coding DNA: TGTGCCAGCAGGCCCCGGACAGGGAGGACTGAAGCTTTCTTT. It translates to CASRPRTGRTEAFF.

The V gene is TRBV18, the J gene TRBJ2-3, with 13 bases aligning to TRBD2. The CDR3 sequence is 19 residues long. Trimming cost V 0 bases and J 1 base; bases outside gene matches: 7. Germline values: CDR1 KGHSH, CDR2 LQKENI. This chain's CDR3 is CASSPPSRTSGGRTDTQYF. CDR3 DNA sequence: TGTGCCAGCTCACCACCCTCCCGGACTAGCGGGGGCCGCACAGATACGCAGTATTTT. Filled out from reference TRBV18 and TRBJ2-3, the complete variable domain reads NAGVMQNPRHLVRRRGQEARLRCSPMKGHSHVYWYRQLPEEGLKFMVYLQKENIIDESGMPKERFSAEFPKEGPSILRIQQVVRGDSAAYFCASSPPSRTSGGRTDTQYFGPGTRLTVL.

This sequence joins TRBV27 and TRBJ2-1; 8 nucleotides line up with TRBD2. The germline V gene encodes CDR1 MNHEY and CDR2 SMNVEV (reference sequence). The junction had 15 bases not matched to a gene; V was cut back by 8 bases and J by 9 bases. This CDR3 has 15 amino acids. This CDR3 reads CASHLLSGGISEQFF. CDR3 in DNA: TGTGCCAGCCACCTGCTAAGCGGGGGCATAAGTGAGCAGTTCTTC.

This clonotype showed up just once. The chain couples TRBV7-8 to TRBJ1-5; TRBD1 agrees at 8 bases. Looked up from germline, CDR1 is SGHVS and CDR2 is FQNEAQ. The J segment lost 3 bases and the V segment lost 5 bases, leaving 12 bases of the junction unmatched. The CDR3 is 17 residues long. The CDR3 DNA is TGTGCCAGCAGCCCAGGGGTCCCAGGGGGCGACAATCAGCCCCAGCATTTT. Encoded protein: CASSPGVPGGDNQPQHF.

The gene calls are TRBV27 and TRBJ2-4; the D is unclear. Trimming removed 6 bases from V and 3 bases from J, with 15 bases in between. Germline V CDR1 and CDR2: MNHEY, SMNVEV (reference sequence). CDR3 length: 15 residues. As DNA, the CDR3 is TGTGCCAGCAGCGCCGGGCAGCCCTACAAAAACATTCAGTACTTC. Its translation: CASSAGQPYKNIQYF.

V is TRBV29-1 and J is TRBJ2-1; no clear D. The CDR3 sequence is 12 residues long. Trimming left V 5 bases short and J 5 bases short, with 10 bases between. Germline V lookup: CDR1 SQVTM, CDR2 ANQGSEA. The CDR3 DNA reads TGCAGCGTTACACCCGCACACAATGAGCAGTTCTTC. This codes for CSVTPAHNEQFF.

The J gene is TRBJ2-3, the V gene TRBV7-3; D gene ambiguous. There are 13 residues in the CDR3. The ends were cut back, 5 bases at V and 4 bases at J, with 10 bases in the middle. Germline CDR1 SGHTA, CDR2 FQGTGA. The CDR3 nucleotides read TGTGCCAGCAGCCCCCAAGTGGCAGATACGCAGTATTTT. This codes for CASSPQVADTQYF.

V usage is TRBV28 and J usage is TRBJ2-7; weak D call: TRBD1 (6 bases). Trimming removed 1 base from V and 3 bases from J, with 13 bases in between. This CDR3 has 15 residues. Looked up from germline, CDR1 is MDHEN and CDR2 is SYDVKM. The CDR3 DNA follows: TGTGCCAGCAGTTTATTCCAGGGGTTAGGCTACGAGCAGTACTTC. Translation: CASSLFQGLGYEQYF.

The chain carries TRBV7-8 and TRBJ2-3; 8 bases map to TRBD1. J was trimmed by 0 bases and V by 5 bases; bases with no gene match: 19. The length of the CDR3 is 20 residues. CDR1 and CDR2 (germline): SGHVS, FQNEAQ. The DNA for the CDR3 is TGTGCCAGCAGCCTTTTAACCGGGACAGGAACCTATAATAGCACAGATACGCAGTATTTT. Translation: CASSLLTGTGTYNSTDTQYF.

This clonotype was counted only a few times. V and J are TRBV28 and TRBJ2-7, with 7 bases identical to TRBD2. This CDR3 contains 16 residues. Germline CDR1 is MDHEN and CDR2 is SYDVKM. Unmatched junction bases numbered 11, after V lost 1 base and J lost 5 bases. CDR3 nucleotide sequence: TGTGCCAGCAGTTTATCAAGACTAGCCGCGTATGACGAGCAGTACTTC. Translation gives CASSLSRLAAYDEQYF.

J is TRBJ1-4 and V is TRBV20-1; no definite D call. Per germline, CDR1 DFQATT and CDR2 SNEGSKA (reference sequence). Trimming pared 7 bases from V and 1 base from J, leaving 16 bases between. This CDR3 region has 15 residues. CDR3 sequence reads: CSGKDGGKTNEKLFF. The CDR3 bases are TGCAGTGGCAAAGACGGCGGTAAAACTAATGAAAAACTGTTTTTT.

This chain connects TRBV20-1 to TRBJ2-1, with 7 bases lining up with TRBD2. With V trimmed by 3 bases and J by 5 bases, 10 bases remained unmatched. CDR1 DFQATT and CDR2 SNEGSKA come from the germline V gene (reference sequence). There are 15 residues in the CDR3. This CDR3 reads CSARGGAGRHNEQFF. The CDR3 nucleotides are TGCAGTGCTAGGGGGGGAGCGGGGAGACACAATGAGCAGTTCTTC.

The CDR3 nucleotides read TGTGCCAGCAGCGATAACGGACTTAAAGCCAAAAACATTCAGTACTTC. The encoded protein is CASSDNGLKAKNIQYF. V and J are TRBV7-9 and TRBJ2-4; possible D gene TRBD2, 5 bases. Germline assignment: CDR1 SEHNR and CDR2 FQNEAQ (reference sequence). V was clipped by 5 bases and J by 0 bases, with 14 bases between them. This CDR3 is built from 16 residues.

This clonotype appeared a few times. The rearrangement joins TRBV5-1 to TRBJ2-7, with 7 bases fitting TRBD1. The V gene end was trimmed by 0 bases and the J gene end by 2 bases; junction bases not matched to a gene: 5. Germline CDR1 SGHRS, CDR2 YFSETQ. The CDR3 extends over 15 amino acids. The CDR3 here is CASSLDADRPYEQYF. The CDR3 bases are TGCGCCAGCAGCTTGGACGCGGACAGGCCCTACGAGCAGTACTTC.

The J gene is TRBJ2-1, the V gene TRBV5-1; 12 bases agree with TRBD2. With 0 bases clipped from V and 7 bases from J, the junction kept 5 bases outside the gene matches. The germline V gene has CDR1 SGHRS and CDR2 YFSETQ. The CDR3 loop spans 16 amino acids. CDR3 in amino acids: CASSLASSGGANEQFF. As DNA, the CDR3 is TGCGCCAGCAGCTTGGCCTCTAGCGGGGGGGCGAATGAGCAGTTCTTC. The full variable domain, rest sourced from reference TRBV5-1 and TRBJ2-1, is KAGVTQTPRYLIKTRGQQVTLSCSPISGHRSVSWYQQTPGQGLQFLFEYFSETQRNKGNFPGRFSGRQFSNSRSEMNVSTLELGDSALYLCASSLASSGGANEQFFGPGTRLTVL.

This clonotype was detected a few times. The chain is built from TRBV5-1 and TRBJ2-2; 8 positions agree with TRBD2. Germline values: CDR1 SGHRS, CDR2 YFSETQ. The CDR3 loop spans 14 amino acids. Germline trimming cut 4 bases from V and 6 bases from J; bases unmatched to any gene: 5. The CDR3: CASSGTSSAGELFF. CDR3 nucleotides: TGCGCCAGCAGCGGGACTAGTAGCGCCGGGGAGCTGTTTTTT.